This T cell receptor beta chain was recovered during a study of Tregs in tolerant kidney transplant recipients. Study-wide results and limits: Activated donor B cell expansion appeared to reveal the most relevant donor-specific TCRbeta repertoire.

CDR3 size: 18 residues. From germline, CDR1 is KGHSH and CDR2 LQKENI. V lost 3 bases, J lost 2 bases, and 9 bases stayed unmatched. Concerning this clone: Its antigen is unidentified.

Assay: immunoSEQ multiplex PCR; the TCRdb copy retains only in-frame clones and omits some. The sample lists about 240,000 clones; around 81% were seen once. The rearrangement joins TRBV18 to TRBJ1-5; 11 bases align to TRBD1. Source material: CD4+ T cells from blood. This TCR derives from a human donor in good health. CDR3 nucleotide sequence: TGTGCCAGCTCACCTGGGACAGGGGGAGGGCGAGGCAATCAGCCCCAGCATTTT. This codes for CASSPGTGGGRGNQPQHF.